This TCR beta chain originates from a study of Ad26.COV2.S vaccination and SARS-CoV-2 variants. Overall study results and limits: Vaccinees showed greater spike-specific TCR breadth than placebo recipients.

V dropped 1 base and J dropped 7; count of bases not matched to a gene: 2. Germline V gene data show CDR1 as SGHTA and CDR2 as FQGNSA. The CDR3 loop spans 13 amino acids. Using immunoSEQ multiplex PCR, the repertoire was profiled, and TCRdb retains in-frame clones only, with some absent. Of 360,000 or so clones in the sample, 87% were seen once. Documented treatment: 15 to 20 received Ad26.COV2.S at low or high dose, single or two shots; several received placebo; per-sample allocation not given. Specimens were obtained on day 63 following the first vaccine or placebo injection. As concerns this clone: The antigen is undetermined.

The sample here was peripheral blood, taken in a trial of Ad26.COV2.S vaccine versus placebo. This receptor was taken from a person between 18 and 59 years old who received the Ad26.COV2.S COVID-19 vaccine or a placebo. The chain has TRBV7-2 and TRBJ1-2; 8 positions match TRBD1. The CDR3 loop reads CASSLETGVGYTF. CDR3 nucleotide sequence: TGTGCCAGCAGCTTAGAGACAGGGGTTGGCTACACCTTC.